These 3 T cell receptor beta chains originate from one sample sequenced in a study of T cells in localized non-small cell lung cancer. Profiling relied on immunoSEQ multiplex PCR, and the TCRdb table lists in-frame clones only, not all of them. The table lists 20,000 to 25,000 clones, 70% to 90% of them singletons. Source: PBMCs, taken before any cancer treatment. These receptors were obtained from a woman aged 35 to 75 with stage II squamous cell lung carcinoma.

This chain links TRBV5-4 with TRBJ1-5; 8 positions agree with TRBD1. Trimming removed 3 bases from V and 4 bases from J; junction bases left unmatched: 3. This CDR3 region has 14 residues. Germline CDR1 SGHNT, CDR2 YYREEE (reference sequence). CDR3 DNA: TGTGCCAGCAGCTCCGACAGGGGAAATCAGCCCCAGCATTTT. Protein sequence: CASSSDRGNQPQHF. The entire variable domain, with the rest obtained from reference TRBV5-4 and TRBJ1-5, is as follows: ETGVTQSPTHLIKTRGQQVTLRCSSQSGHNTVSWYQQALGQGPQFIFQYYREEENGRGNFPPRFSGLQFPNYSSELNVNALELDDSALYLCASSSDRGNQPQHFGDGTRLSIL.

The chain combines TRBV11-2 with TRBJ2-2; either TRBD1 or TRBD2 may supply D (6 bases each). This CDR3 has 15 residues. From germline, CDR1 is SGHAT and CDR2 FQNNGV. V was pared by 1 base and J by 6 bases, with 12 bases between. The CDR3: CASSLVPGEAGELFF. The CDR3 bases are TGTGCCAGCAGCTTAGTCCCAGGGGAGGCCGGGGAGCTGTTTTTT.

The count of this clone is one. V usage is TRBV4-1 and J usage is TRBJ1-2; no reliable D call. The V and J ends lost 1 base and 1 base respectively, with 7 bases between them. Germline loops: CDR1 MGHRA, CDR2 YSYEKL. This CDR3 has 14 residues. In nucleotides, the CDR3 is TGCGCCAGCAGCCAAGCTGCGGTTAACTATGGCTACACCTTC. Amino acid sequence: CASSQAAVNYGYTF.